One and the same sample provided the 32 T cell receptor beta chains below, sequenced in a study of PD-L1 blockade in urothelial cancer listed by TCRdb under 2017. The library was prepared using the immunoSEQ multiplex PCR assay. Here the immuneACCESS table is served through TCRdb, limited to in-frame sequences with V and J called. Missing clones are a known gap in these copies; in checked studies unresolved V genes cover under half, and the rest lacks a known reason. This sample has some 74,000 clones in its table, and around four fifths of those were observed once. The top ten hold about 6.2% of the sample. This specimen's time point label, per the study, means: pretreatment peripheral blood. Sequences were derived from PBMCs, sampled around atezolizumab (anti-PD-L1) treatment. The origin of the receptors is a man aged 40-49 years with urothelial cancer.

This sequence joins TRBV7-9 and TRBJ2-2; 9 bases are shared with TRBD1. The CDR3 is 15 amino acids. Germline V gene data show CDR1 as SEHNR and CDR2 as FQNEAQ (reference sequence). V lost 3 bases to trimming and J lost 5 bases; unmatched junction nucleotides: 4. CDR3 in amino acids: CASSLGQGETGELFF. CDR3 coding DNA: TGTGCCAGCAGCTTGGGACAGGGTGAAACCGGGGAGCTGTTTTTT. Variable domain in full (rest from reference TRBV7-9 and TRBJ2-2): DTGVSQNPRHKITKRGQNVTFRCDPISEHNRLYWYRQTLGQGPEFLTYFQNEAQLEKSRLLSDRFSAERPKGSFSTLEIQRTEQGDSAMYLCASSLGQGETGELFFGEGSRLTVL.

The gene calls are TRBV5-4 and TRBJ2-1; maybe TRBD2 (5 bases). V was cut by 4 bases and J by 8 bases, with 22 bases left in between. Germline lookup yields CDR1 SGHNT and CDR2 YYREEE (reference sequence). The CDR3 is 16 amino acids. CDR3 residues: CASSLSRGSSLYEQFF. The CDR3 DNA sequence: TGTGCCAGCAGCCTAAGTAGAGGGAGTTCTTTATATGAGCAGTTCTTC.

The chain couples TRBV5-8 to TRBJ2-2; 7 nucleotides line up with TRBD1. This CDR3 has 15 residues. V lost 3 bases to trimming and J lost 5 bases; unmatched junction nucleotides: 7. The germline CDR1 and CDR2 sequences are SGHTS and YDEGEE. CDR3 nucleotide sequence: TGTGCCAGCAGCTCCGACCCGACAGGGACCGGGGAGCTGTTTTTT. Its translation is CASSSDPTGTGELFF.

The gene calls are TRBV5-1 and TRBJ2-5; no clear D gene. Germline CDR1 reads SGHRS; CDR2 reads YFSETQ. This CDR3 has 14 amino acids. V was shortened by 2 bases and J by 2 bases, with 10 bases between the two germline ends. The CDR3 loop is CASSFGQQQETQYF. CDR3 sequence (DNA): TGCGCCAGCAGCTTTGGGCAGCAACAAGAGACCCAGTACTTC.

The chain employs TRBV7-9 and TRBJ1-4; 9 nucleotides match TRBD1. Trimming cost V 5 bases and J 5 bases; bases outside gene matches: 3. This CDR3 region has 14 residues. Germline assignment: CDR1 SEHNR and CDR2 FQNEAQ (reference sequence). This CDR3 reads CASSPGQGNEKLFF. CDR3 nucleotides: TGTGCCAGCAGCCCGGGACAGGGCAATGAAAAACTGTTTTTT.

The chain has TRBV7-8 and TRBJ1-5; possible D gene TRBD1, 6 bases. V was trimmed by 5 bases and J by 3 bases, leaving 14 bases between them. In germline, CDR1 is SGHVS, CDR2 FQNEAQ. The CDR3 has 15 amino acids. CDR3 region: CASSLSDSHNQPQHF. CDR3 DNA sequence: TGTGCCAGCAGCCTCTCGGACAGCCACAATCAGCCCCAGCATTTT. Drawing the rest from reference TRBV7-8 and TRBJ1-5, the complete variable domain is GAGVSQSPRYKVAKRGQDVALRCDPISGHVSLFWYQQALGQGPEFLTYFQNEAQLDKSGLPSDRFFAERPEGSVSTLKIQRTQQEDSAVYLCASSLSDSHNQPQHFGDGTRLSIL.

The J gene is TRBJ2-4, the V gene TRBV19, with D possibly matching TRBD2 (5 bases). Trimming removed 8 bases from V and 6 bases from J, with 14 bases in between. The CDR3 length is 13 residues. Germline V gene data show CDR1 as LNHDA and CDR2 as SQIVND (reference sequence). The CDR3 nucleotides are TGTGCCAGTGGCCTAGTAGGAGGAAACATTCAGTACTTC. It codes for CASGLVGGNIQYF.

V usage is TRBV7-8 and J usage is TRBJ2-7, with a weak D call TRBD1 (5 bases). Trimming took 1 base from V and 5 from J, leaving 12 bases between them. The CDR3 is 14 residues long. Germline V CDR1 and CDR2: SGHVS, FQNEAQ. The CDR3 DNA is TGTGCCAGCAGCTTAGGGCCAGGGTGGAACGAGCAGTACTTC. Protein: CASSLGPGWNEQYF.

The V call is TRBV5-1, the J call TRBJ1-2, with TRBD1 matching over 8 bases. Trimming removed 4 bases from V and 8 bases from J; junction bases left unmatched: 13. The CDR3 sequence is 15 residues long. The germline CDR1 and CDR2 sequences are SGHRS and YFSETQ. CDR3 sequence: CASSRFTTGEGGYTF. As DNA, the CDR3 is TGCGCCAGCAGCCGTTTTACGACAGGGGAGGGAGGCTACACCTTC.

This chain uses TRBV7-9 with TRBJ2-7; TRBD1 aligns across 8 bases. Germline trimming cut 4 bases from V and 3 bases from J; bases unmatched to any gene: 11. The germline gives CDR1 SEHNR, CDR2 FQNEAQ (reference sequence). The CDR3 is made up of 16 amino acids. The CDR3 here is CASSSHARTGYYEQYF. As DNA, the CDR3 is TGTGCCAGCAGCTCCCACGCCCGGACAGGGTACTACGAGCAGTACTTC.

The rearrangement links TRBV7-3 to TRBJ2-1, with D unclear. CDR1 and CDR2 from the germline V gene are SGHTA and FQGTGA. CDR3 length equals 15 residues. Trimming cost V 2 bases and J 0 bases, with 8 bases left between them. The CDR3 sequence is CASSLYASSYNEQFF. In DNA, the CDR3 is TGTGCCAGCAGCTTATACGCTAGCTCCTACAATGAGCAGTTCTTC.

The chain links TRBV5-5 to TRBJ2-5, with 14 bases fitting TRBD2. The CDR3 has 16 residues. Germline CDR1 SGHKS, CDR2 YYEKEE (reference sequence). J gave up 7 bases and V 4 bases, and 9 bases lay outside the gene matches. The CDR3 spells CASSLQGLAGDGTQYF. DNA of the CDR3: TGTGCCAGCAGCCTTCAGGGACTAGCGGGAGATGGGACCCAGTACTTC.

The chain links TRBV5-8 to TRBJ2-7, with 9 bases identical to TRBD2. The germline V gene encodes CDR1 SGHTS and CDR2 YDEGEE. V gave up 0 bases and J gave up 2 bases; unmatched junction bases: 3. CDR3 length: 15 residues. The CDR3 spells CASSLGTSATYEQYF. In nucleotides, the CDR3 is TGTGCCAGCAGCTTGGGGACTAGCGCCACCTACGAGCAGTACTTC.

The chain employs TRBV9 and TRBJ2-2, with a possible D match to TRBD1 (6 bases). This CDR3 contains 19 residues. Deletions cut 3 bases from V and 0 bases from J, with 21 bases between. In germline, CDR1 is SGDLS, CDR2 YYNGEE. This chain's CDR3 is CASSADPRGSGPNTGELFF. CDR3 DNA: TGTGCCAGCAGCGCAGACCCCAGGGGAAGCGGCCCGAACACCGGGGAGCTGTTTTTT.

This sequence joins TRBV27 and TRBJ1-1, with D perhaps matching TRBD1 (6 bases). Germline CDR1 is MNHEY and CDR2 is SMNVEV (reference sequence). Trimming took off 0 bases at V and 0 bases at J, with 11 bases between the two ends. The CDR3 runs 16 residues. The CDR3 DNA reads TGTGCCAGCAGTTTATCGAAGACAGGACTGAACACTGAAGCTTTCTTT. Amino acid sequence: CASSLSKTGLNTEAFF.

This chain uses TRBV28 with TRBJ1-5, with no clear D. CDR3 length: 15 residues. The germline V gene has CDR1 MDHEN and CDR2 SYDVKM. V was pared by 2 bases and J by 2 bases, with 10 bases between. For the CDR3, the DNA is TGTGCCAGCAGTTTACCTCGTATAGGCAATCAGCCCCAGCATTTT. It yields the protein CASSLPRIGNQPQHF.

The CDR3 protein is CASSPGLAGGLYEQYF. In nucleotides, the CDR3 is TGTGCCAGCAGTCCGGGACTAGCGGGAGGACTCTACGAGCAGTACTTC. This chain connects TRBV2 to TRBJ2-7; 15 nucleotides line up with TRBD2. Germline lookup yields CDR1 SNHLY and CDR2 FYNNEI. This CDR3 is built from 16 residues. Trimming took 5 bases from V and 3 from J; bases not matched to a gene: 5. Supplemented by reference TRBV2 and TRBJ2-7, the full variable domain reads EPEVTQTPSHQVTQMGQEVILRCVPISNHLYFYWYRQILGQKVEFLVSFYNNEISEKSEIFDDQFSVERPDGSNFTLKIRSTKLEDSAMYFCASSPGLAGGLYEQYFGPGTRLTVT.

In its sample, this clone was seen a few times. The chain couples TRBV19 to TRBJ1-2; unclear D gene. CDR1 is LNHDA, CDR2 SQIVND, per germline (reference sequence). The CDR3 is made up of 13 amino acids. V was cut by 4 bases and J by 3 bases, with 9 bases left in between. CDR3 loop: CASSTGGHYGYTF. In DNA, the CDR3 is TGTGCCAGTAGTACCGGAGGGCACTATGGCTACACCTTC.

This sequence joins TRBV9 and TRBJ2-3; tentative D call: TRBD1 (6 bases). Trimming removed 6 bases from V and 2 bases from J, with 16 bases in between. This CDR3 is built from 15 residues. Per germline, CDR1 SGDLS and CDR2 YYNGEE. This chain's CDR3 is CASTRLDRDTDTQYF. As DNA, the CDR3 is TGTGCCAGCACTCGGTTGGACAGAGACACAGATACGCAGTATTTT.

The V and J genes are TRBV5-1 and TRBJ2-7; tentative D call: TRBD2 (5 bases). Germline lookup yields CDR1 SGHRS and CDR2 YFSETQ. CDR3 length: 14 amino acids. V gave up 0 bases and J gave up 3 bases, with 10 bases separating them. The CDR3 DNA follows: TGCGCCAGCAGCTTGGCCTCGGGGAACTACGAGCAGTACTTC. Its translation: CASSLASGNYEQYF.

The chain uses TRBV9 and TRBJ2-3; D might be TRBD2 (5 bases). Germline lookup yields CDR1 SGDLS and CDR2 YYNGEE. This CDR3 has 16 amino acids. Trimming shortened V by 0 bases and J by 0 bases, and 11 bases separated the two germline ends. The CDR3 spells CASSVGVATSTDTQYF. The CDR3 DNA sequence: TGTGCCAGCAGCGTAGGAGTAGCGACTAGCACAGATACGCAGTATTTT.

The chain employs TRBV5-1 and TRBJ1-4; no definite D call. The CDR3 loop spans 15 amino acids. Germline CDR1 and CDR2: SGHRS and YFSETQ. The V gene lost 4 bases and the J gene lost 4 bases, with 14 bases spanning the gap. The CDR3 is CASSREVAINEKLFF. Written as DNA, the CDR3 is TGCGCCAGCAGCCGGGAAGTAGCAATTAATGAAAAACTGTTTTTT.

The V gene is TRBV29-1, the J gene TRBJ2-5; 7 bases are shared with TRBD2. This CDR3 has 14 amino acids. Looked up from germline, CDR1 is SQVTM and CDR2 is ANQGSEA. After removal of 4 bases from V and 4 bases from J, the junction contained 9 bases not matched to a gene. CDR3: CSVGGSGETETQYF. In DNA form, the CDR3 reads TGCAGCGTTGGGGGCAGCGGGGAAACAGAGACCCAGTACTTC. Full variable domain (rest looked up from reference TRBV29-1 and TRBJ2-5): SAVISQKPSRDICQRGTSLTIQCQVDSQVTMMFWYRQQPGQSLTLIATANQGSEATYESGFVIDKFPISRPNLTFSTLTVSNMSPEDSSIYLCSVGGSGETETQYFGPGTRLLVL.

The chain combines TRBV19 with TRBJ2-7; no reliable D call. Trimming cost V 5 bases and J 5 bases, with 13 bases left between them. Germline CDR1 and CDR2: LNHDA and SQIVND (reference sequence). This CDR3 region has 13 residues. CDR3 sequence reads: CASSARPSDEQYF. CDR3 nucleotide sequence: TGTGCCAGTAGTGCCCGCCCCTCGGACGAGCAGTACTTC.

V is TRBV9 and J is TRBJ2-2, with TRBD1 matching over 9 bases. V lost 4 bases, J lost 6 bases, and 7 bases stayed unmatched. In germline, CDR1 is SGDLS, CDR2 YYNGEE. The CDR3 totals 15 residues. The DNA of the CDR3 is TGTGCCAGCAGCACGCGGACAGGGGAGGCCGGGGAGCTGTTTTTT. This encodes CASSTRTGEAGELFF.

The V call is TRBV7-9, the J call TRBJ1-1, with TRBD1 matching 7 bases. Germline values: CDR1 SEHNR, CDR2 FQNEAQ (reference sequence). The length of the CDR3 is 13 residues. The V and J ends lost 1 base and 11 bases, in that order; junction bases with no gene match: 7. The CDR3 region has the DNA TGTGCCAGCAGCTTAGAGGGGGCAGGGCGCGCTTTCTTT. This sequence encodes CASSLEGAGRAFF.

The V and J genes are TRBV6-5 and TRBJ1-1, with TRBD1 matching 7 bases. The junction had 8 bases not matched to a gene; V was cut back by 7 bases and J by 0 bases. CDR1 and CDR2 (germline): MNHEY, SVGAGI. There are 15 residues in the CDR3. The CDR3 bases are TGTGCCAGCAACAAAGACAGGGCTATGAACACTGAAGCTTTCTTT. Protein product: CASNKDRAMNTEAFF.

V usage is TRBV5-6 and J usage is TRBJ1-3, with 8 bases aligning to TRBD1. Germline V lookup: CDR1 SGHDT, CDR2 YYEEEE. The CDR3 runs to 14 residues. V lost 3 bases to trimming and J lost 2 bases; unmatched junction nucleotides: 1. The CDR3 nucleotides are TGTGCCAGCAGCTGGACAGGGACTGGAAACACCATATATTTT. This sequence encodes CASSWTGTGNTIYF.

The rearrangement uses TRBV7-2 and TRBJ1-3, with D possibly matching TRBD1 (6 bases). The CDR3 covers 16 residues. Looked up from germline, CDR1 is SGHTA and CDR2 is FQGNSA. V was trimmed by 3 bases and J by 4 bases, leaving 16 bases between them. CDR3 in DNA: TGTGCCAGCAGCTTTGGTCACAGGGTGGGAGGAAACACCATATATTTT. It translates to CASSFGHRVGGNTIYF. Together with reference TRBV7-2 and TRBJ1-3, the CDR3 gives the full variable domain: GAGVSQSPSNKVTEKGKDVELRCDPISGHTALYWYRQSLGQGLEFLIYFQGNSAPDKSGLPSDRFSAERTGGSVSTLTIQRTQQEDSAVYLCASSFGHRVGGNTIYFGEGSWLTVV.

The chain joins TRBV14 to TRBJ1-2; 7 bases map to TRBD1. The V gene's germline CDR1 is SGHDN and CDR2 FVKESK. The V and J ends lost 4 bases and 4 bases, in that order; junction bases with no gene match: 3. The CDR3 is made up of 13 amino acids. The CDR3 sequence is CASSRDSSYGYTF. The CDR3, as DNA: TGTGCCAGCAGCCGGGACAGTAGCTATGGCTACACCTTC. Drawing the rest from reference TRBV14 and TRBJ1-2, the complete variable domain is EAGVTQFPSHSVIEKGQTVTLRCDPISGHDNLYWYRRVMGKEIKFLLHFVKESKQDESGMPNNRFLAERTGGTYSTLKVQPAELEDSGVYFCASSRDSSYGYTFGSGTRLTVV.

This clone came up once. This chain links TRBV19 with TRBJ2-1, with 11 bases matching TRBD1. Trimming cost V 3 bases and J 6 bases; bases outside gene matches: 7. The CDR3 has 16 residues. CDR1 is LNHDA and CDR2 is SQIVND in the germline V gene (reference sequence). The CDR3 region is CASSMNGGTGGNEQFF. CDR3 nucleotides: TGTGCCAGTAGTATGAATGGTGGGACAGGGGGCAATGAGCAGTTCTTC.

The chain combines TRBV5-6 with TRBJ2-1; TRBD2 matches 7 bases. This CDR3 comprises 16 residues. With 0 bases clipped from V and 4 bases from J, the junction kept 7 bases outside the gene matches. CDR1 and CDR2 (germline): SGHDT, YYEEEE. The CDR3 here is CASSLGGSGLYNEQFF. As DNA, the CDR3 is TGTGCCAGCAGCTTGGGTGGTAGCGGGCTGTACAATGAGCAGTTCTTC.